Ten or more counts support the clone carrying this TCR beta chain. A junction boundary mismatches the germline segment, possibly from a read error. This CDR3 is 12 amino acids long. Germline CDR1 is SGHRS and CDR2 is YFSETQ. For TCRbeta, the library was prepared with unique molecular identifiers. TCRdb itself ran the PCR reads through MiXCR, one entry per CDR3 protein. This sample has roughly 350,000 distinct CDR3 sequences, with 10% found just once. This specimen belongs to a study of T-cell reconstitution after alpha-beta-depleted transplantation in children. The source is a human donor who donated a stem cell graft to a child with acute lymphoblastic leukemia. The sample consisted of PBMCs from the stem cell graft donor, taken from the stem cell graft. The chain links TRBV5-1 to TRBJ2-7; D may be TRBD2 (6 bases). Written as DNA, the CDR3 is TGCGCCAGCACCTTGGAAGGGAGGAGGCAGTACTTC. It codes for CASTLEGRRQYF.